These 4 T cell receptor beta chains share one sample of origin, sequenced in a study of glioma-infiltrating T cells (dated by TCRdb to 2016 to 2017). Sequencer: Illumina MiSeq. TCR alpha and beta CDR3 regions were amplified with the iRepertoire nested amplicon-rescue multiplex PCR (arm-PCR) platform from RNA. Through fastp at Q25 and MiXCR, TCRdb rebuilt clones from the public reads, retaining in-frame beta chains. Entries that share a CDR3 protein sequence are merged under the most common genes and DNA. A total of around 100,000 distinct CDR3 sequences appear in this sample, about 30% of them only once. Together, the top ten hold about 40% of the sample. Material for sequencing was glioma tissue, nonneoplastic brain tissue, or PBMCs (not recorded which). All receptors come from a human donor with low-grade glioma or glioblastoma, undergoing nonglioma brain surgery, or in good health (not recorded which).

This clonotype was seen repeatedly, ten times or more. This chain uses TRBV28 with TRBJ1-2; 7 bases align to TRBD1. J was trimmed by 4 bases and V by 6 bases; bases with no gene match: 8. Germline-derived CDR1 and CDR2 are MDHEN and SYDVKM. The CDR3 covers 14 residues. The CDR3, as DNA: TGTGCCAGCAGGTACAGGGGAATTAGCTATGGCTACACCTTC. This encodes CASRYRGISYGYTF.

The sample holds many counts of this clonotype. The genes are TRBV12-3 or TRBV12-4 and TRBJ1-5; 7 bases line up with TRBD1. The J segment lost 1 base and the V segment lost 6 bases, leaving 0 bases of the junction unmatched. There are 13 residues in the CDR3. Here the CDR3 reads CASRGQSNQPQHF. The CDR3 DNA reads as TGTGCCAGCAGGGGACAGAGCAATCAGCCCCAGCATTTT.

To note about this clonotype: A much larger clone sits a single nucleotide away, making a read error possible. The rearrangement uses TRBV2 and TRBJ2-3; D may correspond to TRBD1 or TRBD2 (5 bases each). This CDR3 contains 13 residues. Germline values: CDR1 SNHLY, CDR2 FYNNEI. In DNA, the CDR3 is TGTGCCGGCCGGGACCACTTCACAGGTACGCAGTATTTT. It specifies CAGRDHFTGTQYF.

This clonotype showed up many times. The chain employs TRBV6-1 and TRBJ2-4, with TRBD2 as a possible D gene (6 bases). Trimming stripped 5 bases from V and 4 bases from J, with 15 bases between. Looked up from germline, CDR1 is MNHNS and CDR2 is SASEGT. There are 15 residues in the CDR3. CDR3 bases: TGTGCCAGCAGTACAGCCGGGACTCCTAAAAACATTCAGTACTTC. Encoded protein: CASSTAGTPKNIQYF.